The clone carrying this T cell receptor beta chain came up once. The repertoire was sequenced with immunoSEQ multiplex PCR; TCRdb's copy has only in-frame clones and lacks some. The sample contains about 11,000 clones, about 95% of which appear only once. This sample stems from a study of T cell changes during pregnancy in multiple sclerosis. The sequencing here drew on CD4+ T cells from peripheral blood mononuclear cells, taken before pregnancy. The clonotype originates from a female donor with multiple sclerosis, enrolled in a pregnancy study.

CDR3 amino acids: CSVGAEANYGYTF. CDR3 DNA: TGCAGCGTGGGGGCCGAGGCTAACTATGGCTACACCTTC. The J gene is TRBJ1-2, the V gene TRBV29-1, with D possibly being TRBD1 (6 bases). Trimming left V 6 bases short and J 0 bases short, with 11 bases between. The CDR3 totals 13 residues. Germline V CDR1 and CDR2: SQVTM, ANQGSEA.